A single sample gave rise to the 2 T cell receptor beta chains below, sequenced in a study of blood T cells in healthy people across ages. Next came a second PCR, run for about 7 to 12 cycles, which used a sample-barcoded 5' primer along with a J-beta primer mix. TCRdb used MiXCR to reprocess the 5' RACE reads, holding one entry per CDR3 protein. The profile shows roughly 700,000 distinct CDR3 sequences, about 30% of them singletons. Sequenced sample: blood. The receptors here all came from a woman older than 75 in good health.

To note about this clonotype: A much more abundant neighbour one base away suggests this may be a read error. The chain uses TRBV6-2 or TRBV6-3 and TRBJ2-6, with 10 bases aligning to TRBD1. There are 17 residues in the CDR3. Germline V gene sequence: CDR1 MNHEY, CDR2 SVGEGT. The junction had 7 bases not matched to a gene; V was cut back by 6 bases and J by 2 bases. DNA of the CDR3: TGTGCCAGCAGGACAGGGGGCCCCTACGCTGGGGCCAACGTCCTGACTTTC. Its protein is CASRTGGPYAGANVLTF.

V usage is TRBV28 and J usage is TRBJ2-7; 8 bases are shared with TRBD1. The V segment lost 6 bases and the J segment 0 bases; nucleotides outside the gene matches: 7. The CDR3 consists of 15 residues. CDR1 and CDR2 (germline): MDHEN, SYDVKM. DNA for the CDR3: TGTGCCAGCAGGGGACTGACAGGGGCCTCCTACGAGCAGTACTTC. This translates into CASRGLTGASYEQYF.